This T cell receptor beta chain was identified in a study of cytomegalovirus exposure and HLA in healthy donors. V was trimmed by 4 bases and J by 7 bases, leaving 14 bases between them. Germline V lookup: CDR1 MNHEY, CDR2 SVGAGI. This CDR3 spans 14 amino acids. In the case of this clone: The antigen remains unidentified.

The PCR was carried out with 60 Vbeta primers and 13 Jbeta primers. Produced via immunoSEQ multiplex PCR; TCRdb's table is partial and in-frame only. The sample gives roughly 86,000 clones, about two thirds of which show up once; about 8% is in the top ten. Regarding the study as a whole: Using the classifier, cytomegalovirus status was reportedly diagnosed with high specificity and sensitivity.

The V and J genes are TRBV6-5 and TRBJ1-5; D remains unclear. The specimen was PBMCs. This clonotype originated in a man between 60 and 75 years old in good health and CMV-seronegative. This CDR3 reads CASSSRGRGQPQHF. CDR3 coding DNA: TGTGCCAGCAGTTCCCGGGGTCGAGGGCAGCCCCAGCATTTT.